Described below is a single T cell receptor beta chain sequence and its context. The sample is drawn from a study of preoperative IRX-2 immunotherapy in early breast cancer. Assay: immunoSEQ multiplex PCR; the TCRdb copy retains only in-frame clones and omits some. The sample consists of roughly 25,000 clones, roughly 95% of them appearing once. Trimming at V came to 6 bases and at J to 8 bases, leaving 8 bases not matched to a gene. CDR1 and CDR2 (germline): MNHEY, SVGAGI. The CDR3 runs to 15 residues. Treatment of the sample: preoperative locoregional IRX-2 cytokine immunotherapy. Patients received preoperative, locoregional IRX-2 cytokine immunotherapy in a phase Ib study.

Here the sequenced sample was tumor tissue, taken after IRX-2 immunotherapy. The sequence came from a human donor with breast cancer. This chain links TRBV6-5 with TRBJ2-1, with 12 bases lining up with TRBD2. CDR3 in DNA: TGTGCCAGCAGCAAGACTAGCGGGGGTATCGATGAGCAGTTCTTC. The encoded protein is CASSKTSGGIDEQFF.